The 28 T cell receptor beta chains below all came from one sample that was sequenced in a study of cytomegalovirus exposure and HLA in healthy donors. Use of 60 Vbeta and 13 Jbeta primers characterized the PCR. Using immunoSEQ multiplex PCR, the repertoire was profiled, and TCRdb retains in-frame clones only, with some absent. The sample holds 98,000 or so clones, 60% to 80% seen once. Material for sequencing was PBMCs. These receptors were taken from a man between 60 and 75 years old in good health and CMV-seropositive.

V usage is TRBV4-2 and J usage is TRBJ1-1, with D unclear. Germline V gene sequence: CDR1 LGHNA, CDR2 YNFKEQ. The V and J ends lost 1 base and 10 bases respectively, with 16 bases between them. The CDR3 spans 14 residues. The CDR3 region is CASSQVRTLEGAFF. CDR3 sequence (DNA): TGTGCCAGCAGCCAAGTACGGACCCTCGAGGGAGCTTTCTTT.

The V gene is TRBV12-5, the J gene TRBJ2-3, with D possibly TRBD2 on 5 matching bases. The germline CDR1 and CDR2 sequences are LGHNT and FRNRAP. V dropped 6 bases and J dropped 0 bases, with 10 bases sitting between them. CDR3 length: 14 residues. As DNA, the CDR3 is TGTGCTAGTGGACTAGGGTCTAGCACAGATACGCAGTATTTT. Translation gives CASGLGSSTDTQYF.

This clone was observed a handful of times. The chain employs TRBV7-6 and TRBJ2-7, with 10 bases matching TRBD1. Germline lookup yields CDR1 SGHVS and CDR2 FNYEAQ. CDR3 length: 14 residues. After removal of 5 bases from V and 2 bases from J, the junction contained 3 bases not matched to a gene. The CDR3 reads CASSLDRGAYEQYF. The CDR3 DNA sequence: TGTGCCAGCAGCCTGGACAGGGGGGCCTACGAGCAGTACTTC.

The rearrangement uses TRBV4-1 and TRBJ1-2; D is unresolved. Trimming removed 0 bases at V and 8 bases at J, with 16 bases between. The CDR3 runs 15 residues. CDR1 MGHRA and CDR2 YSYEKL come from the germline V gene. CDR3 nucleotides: TGCGCCAGCAGCCAAGATCTATATGAGGGTATGGGCTACACCTTC. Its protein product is CASSQDLYEGMGYTF.

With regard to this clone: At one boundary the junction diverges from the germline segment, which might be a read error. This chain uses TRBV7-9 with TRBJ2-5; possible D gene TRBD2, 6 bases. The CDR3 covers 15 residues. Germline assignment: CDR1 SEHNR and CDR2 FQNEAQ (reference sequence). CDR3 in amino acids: CSSRALGGAGETQYF. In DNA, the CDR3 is TGTTCCAGCAGAGCCCTGGGCGGCGCGGGGGAGACCCAGTACTTC.

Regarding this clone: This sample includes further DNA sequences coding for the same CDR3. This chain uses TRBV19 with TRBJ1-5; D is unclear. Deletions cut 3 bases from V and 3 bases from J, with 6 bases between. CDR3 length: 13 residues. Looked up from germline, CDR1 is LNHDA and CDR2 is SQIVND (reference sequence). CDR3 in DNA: TGTGCCAGTAGTATTCAATCCAATCAGCCCCAGCATTTT. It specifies CASSIQSNQPQHF.

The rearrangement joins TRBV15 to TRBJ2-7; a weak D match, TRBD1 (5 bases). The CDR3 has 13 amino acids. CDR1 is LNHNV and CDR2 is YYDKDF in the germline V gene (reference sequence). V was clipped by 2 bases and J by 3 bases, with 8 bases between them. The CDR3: CATSRSDNYEQYF. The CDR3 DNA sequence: TGTGCCACCAGCAGATCGGACAACTACGAGCAGTACTTC.

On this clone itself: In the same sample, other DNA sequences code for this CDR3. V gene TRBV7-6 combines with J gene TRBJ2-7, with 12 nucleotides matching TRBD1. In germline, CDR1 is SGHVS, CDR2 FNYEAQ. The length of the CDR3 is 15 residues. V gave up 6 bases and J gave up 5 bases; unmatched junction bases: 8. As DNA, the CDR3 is TGTGCCAGCAGTGCAGGGACAGGGGGCCAGAACGAGCAGTACTTC. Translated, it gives CASSAGTGGQNEQYF.

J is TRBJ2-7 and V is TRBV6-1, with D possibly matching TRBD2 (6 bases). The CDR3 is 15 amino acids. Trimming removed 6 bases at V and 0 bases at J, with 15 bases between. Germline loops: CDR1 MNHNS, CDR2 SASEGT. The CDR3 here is CASSGGGRLSYEQYF. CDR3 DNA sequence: TGTGCCAGCAGCGGGGGTGGCAGGCTCTCCTACGAGCAGTACTTC.

In nucleotides, the CDR3 is TGCGCCAGCAGCTTGGTGGCGGATTCCTACGAGCAGTACTTC. This codes for CASSLVADSYEQYF. The chain joins TRBV5-1 to TRBJ2-5; D remains unclear. The J call is in doubt because the DNA end fits TRBJ2-7 better. The CDR3 loop spans 14 amino acids. The germline gives CDR1 SGHRS, CDR2 YFSETQ.

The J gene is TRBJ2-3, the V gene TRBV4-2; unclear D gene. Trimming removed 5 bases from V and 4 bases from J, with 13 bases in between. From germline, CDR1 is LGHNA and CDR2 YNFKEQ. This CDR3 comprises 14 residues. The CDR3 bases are TGTGCCAGCAGCTTGTTTTTCGGGTCAGATACGCAGTATTTT. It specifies CASSLFFGSDTQYF.

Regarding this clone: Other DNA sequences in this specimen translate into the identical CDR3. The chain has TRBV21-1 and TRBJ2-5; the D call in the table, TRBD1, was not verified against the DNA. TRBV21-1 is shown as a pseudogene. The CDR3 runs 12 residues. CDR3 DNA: TGTGCCAGCAAAAGCGACAGGCCGGCCCAGTACTTC. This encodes CASKSDRPAQYF.

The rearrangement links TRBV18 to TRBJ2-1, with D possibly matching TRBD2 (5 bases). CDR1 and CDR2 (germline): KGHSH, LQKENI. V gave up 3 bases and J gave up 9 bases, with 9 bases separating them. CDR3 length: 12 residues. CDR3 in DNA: TGTGCCAGCTCACCCGCGGGTATTGAGCAGTTCTTC. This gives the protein CASSPAGIEQFF.

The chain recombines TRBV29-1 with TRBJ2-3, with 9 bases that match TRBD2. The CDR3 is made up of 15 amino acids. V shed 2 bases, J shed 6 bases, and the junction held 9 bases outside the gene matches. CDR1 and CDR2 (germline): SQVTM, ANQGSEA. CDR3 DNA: TGCAGCGTTGAAAGAGTTAGCGGGGGCCCCGATACGCAGTATTTT. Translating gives CSVERVSGGPDTQYF.

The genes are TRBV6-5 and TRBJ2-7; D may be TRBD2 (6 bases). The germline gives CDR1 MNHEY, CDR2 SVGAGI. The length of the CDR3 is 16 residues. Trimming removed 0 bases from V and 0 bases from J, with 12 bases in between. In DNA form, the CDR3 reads TGTGCCAGCAGTTACTCGATTAGCGGATTCTCCTACGAGCAGTACTTC. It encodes CASSYSISGFSYEQYF.

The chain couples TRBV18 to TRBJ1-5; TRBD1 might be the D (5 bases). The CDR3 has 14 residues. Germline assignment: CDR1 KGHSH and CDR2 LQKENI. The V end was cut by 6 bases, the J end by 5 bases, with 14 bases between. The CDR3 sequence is CASSRDSDDQPQHF. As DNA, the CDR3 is TGTGCCAGCTCCCGCGACAGTGATGATCAGCCCCAGCATTTT.

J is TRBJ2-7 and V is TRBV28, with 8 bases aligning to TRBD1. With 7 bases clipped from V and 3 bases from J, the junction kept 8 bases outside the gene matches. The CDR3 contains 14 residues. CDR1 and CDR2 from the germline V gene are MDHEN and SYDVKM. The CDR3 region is CASTSGTGGYEQYF. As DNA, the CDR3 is TGTGCCAGCACTTCCGGGACAGGAGGCTACGAGCAGTACTTC.

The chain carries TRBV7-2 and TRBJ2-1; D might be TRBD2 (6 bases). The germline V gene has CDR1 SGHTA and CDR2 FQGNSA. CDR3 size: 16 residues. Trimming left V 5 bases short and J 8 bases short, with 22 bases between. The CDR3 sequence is CASSPPMGGRLDEQFF. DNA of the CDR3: TGTGCCAGCAGCCCACCGATGGGGGGAAGGCTGGATGAGCAGTTCTTC.

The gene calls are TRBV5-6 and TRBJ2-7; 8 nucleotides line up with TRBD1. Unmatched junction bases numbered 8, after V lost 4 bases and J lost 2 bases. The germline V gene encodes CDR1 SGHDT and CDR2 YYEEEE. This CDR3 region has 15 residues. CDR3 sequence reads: CASSPGQAIPYEQYF. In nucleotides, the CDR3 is TGTGCCAGCAGCCCGGGACAGGCGATCCCCTACGAGCAGTACTTC.

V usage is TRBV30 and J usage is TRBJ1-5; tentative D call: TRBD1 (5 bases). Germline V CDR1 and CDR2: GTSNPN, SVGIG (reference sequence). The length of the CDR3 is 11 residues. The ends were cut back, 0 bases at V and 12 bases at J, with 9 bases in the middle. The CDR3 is CAWSVSGLQHF. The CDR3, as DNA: TGTGCCTGGAGTGTTTCAGGGCTCCAGCATTTT.

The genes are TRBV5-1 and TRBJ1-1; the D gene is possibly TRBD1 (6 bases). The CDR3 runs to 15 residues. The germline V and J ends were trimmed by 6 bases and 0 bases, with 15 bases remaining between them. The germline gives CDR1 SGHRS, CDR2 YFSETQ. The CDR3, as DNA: TGCGCCAGCACGCCCTCCAGGACAGTGAACACTGAAGCTTTCTTT. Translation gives CASTPSRTVNTEAFF.

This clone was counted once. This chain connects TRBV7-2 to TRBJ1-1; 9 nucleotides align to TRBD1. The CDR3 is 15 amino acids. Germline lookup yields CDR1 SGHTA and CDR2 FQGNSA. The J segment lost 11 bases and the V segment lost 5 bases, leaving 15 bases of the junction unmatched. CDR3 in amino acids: CASSPPGDRAVGAFF. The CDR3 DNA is TGTGCCAGCAGCCCCCCAGGGGACAGGGCAGTAGGGGCTTTCTTT.

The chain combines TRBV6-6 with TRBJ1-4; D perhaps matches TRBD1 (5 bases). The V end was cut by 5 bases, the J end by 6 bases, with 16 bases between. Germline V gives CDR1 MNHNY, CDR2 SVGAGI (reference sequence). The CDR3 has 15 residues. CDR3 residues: CASSQPRGRDEKLFF. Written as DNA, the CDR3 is TGTGCCAGCAGTCAACCCCGGGGGAGAGATGAAAAACTGTTTTTT.

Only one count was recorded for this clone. The CDR3: CASSLTSDEETQYF. For the CDR3, the DNA is TGCGCCAGCAGCTTGACAAGCGACGAAGAGACCCAGTACTTC. V and J are TRBV5-1 and TRBJ2-5, with D hard to call. V gave up 1 base and J gave up 3 bases, with 10 bases separating them. From germline, CDR1 is SGHRS and CDR2 YFSETQ. There are 14 residues in the CDR3.

In DNA, the CDR3 is TGTGCCAGCAGCTTAGCGGCGGCGAGGGCGCAGTACTTC. This translates into CASSLAAARAQYF. The rearrangement links TRBV7-2 to TRBJ2-7, with D possibly matching TRBD2 (5 bases). Germline V CDR1 and CDR2: SGHTA, FQGNSA. Between the trimmed V and J ends, which lost 0 bases and 9 bases, there was a span of 12 bases. The CDR3 runs 13 residues.

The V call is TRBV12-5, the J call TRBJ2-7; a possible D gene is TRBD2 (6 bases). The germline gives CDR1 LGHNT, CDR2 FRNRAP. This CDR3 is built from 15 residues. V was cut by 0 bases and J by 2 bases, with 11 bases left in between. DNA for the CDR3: TGTGCTAGTGGTTTGGTCCAGGGAGGTCCCTACGAGCAGTACTTC. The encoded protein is CASGLVQGGPYEQYF.

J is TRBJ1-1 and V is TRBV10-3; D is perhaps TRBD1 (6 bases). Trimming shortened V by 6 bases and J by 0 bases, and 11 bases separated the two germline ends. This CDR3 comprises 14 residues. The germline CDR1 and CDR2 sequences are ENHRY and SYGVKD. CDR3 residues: CAIRPGAMNTEAFF. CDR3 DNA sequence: TGTGCCATCAGACCAGGGGCCATGAACACTGAAGCTTTCTTT.

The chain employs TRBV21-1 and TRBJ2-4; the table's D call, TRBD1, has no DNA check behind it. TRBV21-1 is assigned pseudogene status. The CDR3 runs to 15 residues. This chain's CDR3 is CASSNRALAKNIQYF. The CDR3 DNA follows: TGTGCCAGCAGCAACAGGGCCCTAGCCAAAAACATTCAGTACTTC.